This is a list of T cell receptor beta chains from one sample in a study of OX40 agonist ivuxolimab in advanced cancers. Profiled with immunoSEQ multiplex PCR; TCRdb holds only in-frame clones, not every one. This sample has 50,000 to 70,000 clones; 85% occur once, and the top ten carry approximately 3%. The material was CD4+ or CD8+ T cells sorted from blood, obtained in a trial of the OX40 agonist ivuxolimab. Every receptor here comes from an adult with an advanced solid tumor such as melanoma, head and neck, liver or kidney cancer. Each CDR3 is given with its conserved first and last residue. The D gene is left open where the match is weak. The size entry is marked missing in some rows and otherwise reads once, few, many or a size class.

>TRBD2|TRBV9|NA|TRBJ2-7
CASSIQAGGSSYEQYF
TGTGCCAGCAGCATCCAGGCGGGGGGGAGCTCCTACGAGCAGTACTTC
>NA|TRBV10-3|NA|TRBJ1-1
CAMNTEAFF
TGTGCCATGAACACTGAAGCTTTCTTT
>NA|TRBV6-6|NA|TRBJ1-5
CASSASNQPQHF
TGTGCCAGCAGTGCAAGCAATCAGCCCCAGCATTTT
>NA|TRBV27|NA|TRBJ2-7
CASSLLRDRTYEQYF
TGTGCCAGCAGTTTACTTCGGGACCGAACCTACGAGCAGTACTTC
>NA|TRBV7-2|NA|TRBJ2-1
CASSLVGWQFF
TGTGCCAGCAGCTTAGTTGGGTGGCAGTTCTTC
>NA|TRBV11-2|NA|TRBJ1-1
CASTFGWSAEAFF
TGTGCCAGCACCTTTGGGTGGTCGGCTGAAGCTTTCTTT
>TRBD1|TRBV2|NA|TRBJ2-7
CASRRTGVTYEQYF
TGTGCCAGCAGGAGGACAGGAGTAACCTACGAGCAGTACTTC
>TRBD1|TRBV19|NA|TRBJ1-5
CASQQGRQPQHF
TGTGCCAGTCAACAGGGGAGACAGCCCCAGCATTTT
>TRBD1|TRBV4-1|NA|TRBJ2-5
CASSQAPGSVTGLKETQYF
TGCGCCAGCAGCCAAGCCCCAGGAAGTGTGACAGGGCTCAAAGAGACCCAGTACTTC
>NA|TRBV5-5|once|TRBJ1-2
CASSLWGGRDGASYGYTF
TGTGCCAGCAGCTTGTGGGGAGGCAGGGACGGAGCGAGCTATGGCTACACCTTC
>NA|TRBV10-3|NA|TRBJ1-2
CAISEISEGGYTF
TGTGCCATCAGTGAAATCTCAGAGGGTGGCTACACCTTC
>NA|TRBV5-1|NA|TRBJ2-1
CASSLLVGWGASGEQFF
TGCGCCAGCAGCTTGTTAGTCGGCTGGGGGGCCTCGGGTGAGCAGTTCTTC
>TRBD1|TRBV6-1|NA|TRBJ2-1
CASSGLPGQGSNEQFF
TGTGCCAGCAGTGGATTACCGGGACAGGGATCCAATGAGCAGTTCTTC
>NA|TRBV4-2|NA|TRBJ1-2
CASSQEPLQGYTF
TGTGCCAGCAGCCAGGAGCCCCTTCAGGGCTACACCTTC
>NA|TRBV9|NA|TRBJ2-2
CASRQGDTGELFF
TGTGCCAGTAGGCAGGGTGACACCGGGGAGCTGTTTTTT
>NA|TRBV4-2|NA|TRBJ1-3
CASSPLGSGNTIYF
TGTGCCAGCAGCCCCCTTGGGAGTGGAAACACCATATATTTT
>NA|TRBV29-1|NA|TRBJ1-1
CSSGRGGGTEAFF
TGCAGCTCCGGTAGGGGAGGGGGCACTGAAGCTTTCTTT
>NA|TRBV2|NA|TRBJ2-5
CASNKEIETQYF
TGTGCCAGCAACAAGGAAATAGAGACCCAGTACTTC
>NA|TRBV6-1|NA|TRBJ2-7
CASRRGGTEGYEQYF
TGTGCCAGCAGGCGGGGTGGGACAGAGGGATACGAGCAGTACTTC
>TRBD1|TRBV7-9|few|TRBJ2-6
CASSPTGGGANVLTF
TGTGCCAGCAGCCCCACAGGGGGTGGGGCCAACGTCCTGACTTTC
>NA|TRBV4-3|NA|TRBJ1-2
CASSQGVVSLGDGYTF
TGCGCCAGCAGCCAAGGAGTGGTCTCCCTAGGGGATGGCTACACCTTC
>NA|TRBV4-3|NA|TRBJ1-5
CASSQDRFGNQPQHF
TGCGCCAGCAGCCAAGACAGGTTCGGGAATCAGCCCCAGCATTTT
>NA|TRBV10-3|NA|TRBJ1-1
CAISETRRGTEAFF
TGTGCCATCAGTGAGACACGGCGGGGGACTGAAGCTTTCTTT
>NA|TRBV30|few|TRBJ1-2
CAWSVQYGYTF
TGTGCCTGGAGTGTACAATATGGCTACACCTTC
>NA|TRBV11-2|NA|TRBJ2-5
CASSKNRAQETQYF
TGTGCCAGCAGCAAAAACAGAGCCCAGGAGACCCAGTACTTC
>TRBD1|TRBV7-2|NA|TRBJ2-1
CASSLGQGTLNEQFF
TGTGCCAGCAGCTTAGGACAGGGGACGTTGAATGAGCAGTTCTTC
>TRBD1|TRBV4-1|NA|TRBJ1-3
CASSQSPAGTGTLDAIYF
TGCGCCAGCAGCCAGTCTCCGGCCGGGACAGGGACATTGGACGCCATATATTTT
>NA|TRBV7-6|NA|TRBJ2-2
CASSLQSGSGELFF
TGTGCCAGCAGCTTACAAAGTGGTTCCGGGGAGCTGTTTTTT
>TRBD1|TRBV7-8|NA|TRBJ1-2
CASSWGQGDYGYTF
TGTGCCAGCAGCTGGGGACAGGGGGACTATGGCTACACCTTC
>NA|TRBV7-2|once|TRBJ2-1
CASSMVYNEQFF
TGTGCCAGCAGCATGGTTTACAATGAGCAGTTCTTC
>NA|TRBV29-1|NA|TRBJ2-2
CSVDSDKDTGELFF
TGCAGCGTTGATAGCGATAAGGACACCGGGGAGCTGTTTTTT
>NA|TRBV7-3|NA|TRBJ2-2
CASSLGGAPEELFF
TGTGCCAGCAGCTTGGGGGGCGCACCGGAGGAGCTGTTTTTT
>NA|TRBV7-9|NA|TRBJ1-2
CASSPDHYGYTF
TGTGCCAGCAGCCCAGACCACTATGGCTACACCTTC
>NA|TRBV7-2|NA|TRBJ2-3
CASSLLTDTQYF
TGTGCCAGCAGCCTACTCACAGATACGCAGTATTTT
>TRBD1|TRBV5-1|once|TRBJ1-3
CASSPDRGSGNTIYF
TGCGCCAGCAGCCCTGACAGGGGAAGTGGGAACACCATATATTTT
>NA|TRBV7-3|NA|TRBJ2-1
CASSLGWGAHNEQFF
TGTGCCAGCAGCTTAGGGTGGGGGGCCCACAATGAGCAGTTCTTC
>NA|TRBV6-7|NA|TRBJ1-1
CASTYWGAENTEAFF
TGTGCCAGCACCTACTGGGGGGCAGAGAACACTGAAGCTTTCTTT
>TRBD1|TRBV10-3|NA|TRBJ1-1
CAISEATGVFTEAFF
TGTGCCATCAGTGAGGCGACAGGGGTTTTCACTGAAGCTTTCTTT
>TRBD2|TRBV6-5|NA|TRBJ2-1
CATRLAVRQRNEQFF
TGTGCCACGAGGCTAGCGGTTCGTCAGCGCAATGAGCAGTTCTTC
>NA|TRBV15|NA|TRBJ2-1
CATSRDPAGSYNEQFF
TGTGCCACCAGCAGAGATCCCGCCGGCTCCTACAATGAGCAGTTCTTC
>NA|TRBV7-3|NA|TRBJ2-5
CASSLMGGQQETQYF
TGTGCCAGCAGCTTAATGGGGGGGCAGCAAGAGACCCAGTACTTC
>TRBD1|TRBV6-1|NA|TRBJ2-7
CASGFGQGADEQYF
TGTGCCAGCGGGTTCGGGCAGGGGGCCGACGAGCAGTACTTC
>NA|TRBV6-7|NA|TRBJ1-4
CAWEEGEKLFF
TGTGCTTGGGAAGAAGGGGAAAAACTGTTTTTT
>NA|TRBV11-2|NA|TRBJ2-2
CASSLVGRSRTRELFF
TGTGCCAGCAGCCTAGTTGGGCGGAGCAGGACCCGGGAGCTGTTTTTT
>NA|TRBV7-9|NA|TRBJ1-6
CASSIYQGINSPLHF
TGTGCCAGCAGCATATACCAGGGGATTAATTCACCCCTCCACTTT
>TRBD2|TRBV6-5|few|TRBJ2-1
CASSYSGLAANNEQFF
TGTGCCAGCAGTTACTCGGGACTAGCGGCGAATAATGAGCAGTTCTTC
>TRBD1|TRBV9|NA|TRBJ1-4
CASSMTGNNEKLFF
TGTGCCAGCAGCATGACAGGGAACAATGAAAAACTGTTTTTT
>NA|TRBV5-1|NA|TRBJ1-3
CASSLGQVGNTIYF
TGCGCCAGCAGCTTGGGACAGGTTGGAAACACCATATATTTT
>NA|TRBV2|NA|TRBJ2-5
CASSLQGGQETQYF
TGTGCCAGCAGTCTACAGGGGGGGCAAGAGACCCAGTACTTC
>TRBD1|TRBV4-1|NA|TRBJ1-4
CASSQLPGQGGEKLFF
TGCGCCAGCAGCCAGCTTCCGGGACAGGGAGGTGAAAAACTGTTTTTT
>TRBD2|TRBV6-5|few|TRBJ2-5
CASTDVAGGQETQYF
TGTGCCAGCACGGACGTAGCGGGAGGCCAAGAGACCCAGTACTTC
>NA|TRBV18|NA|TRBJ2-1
CASPVPQGMKFF
TGTGCCAGCCCAGTACCGCAGGGGATGAAGTTCTTC
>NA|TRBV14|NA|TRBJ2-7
CASSQVGYEQYF
TGTGCCAGCAGCCAAGTTGGATACGAGCAGTACTTC
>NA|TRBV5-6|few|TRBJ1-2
CASSYRATYGYTF
TGTGCCAGCAGCTACCGGGCCACCTATGGCTACACCTTC